The rows below give T cell receptor beta chains drawn from one sample of a study of metastatic and nonmetastatic thyroid tumors. With MiXCR, TCRdb reprocessed the PCR reads. The repertoire consists of 20,000 to 25,000 clones, with roughly 22% occurring once and the leading ten covering 28%. Sequencing was carried out using blood. The source is a female donor with papillary thyroid cancer or a benign thyroid nodule (not recorded which). Some clones in this sample may be carry-over from other donors' samples. Each CDR3 is given with its conserved first and last residue. D genes are given only for firm matches. A row's size may be missing; if present it is once, few, many or a size class.

J: TRBJ1-4; size: many; D: -; V: TRBV5-6; CDR3: CASSPRMNEKLFF; DNA: TGTGCCAGCAGCCCCCGCATGAATGAAAAACTGTTTTTT
J: TRBJ1-2; size: -; D: TRBD1; V: TRBV28; CDR3: CASSPGQGGGYTF; DNA: TGTGCCAGCAGTCCCGGACAGGGTGGAGGCTACACCTTC
J: TRBJ2-7; size: -; D: TRBD2; V: TRBV11-2; CDR3: CASSLAAGGGEQYF; DNA: TGTGCCAGCAGCTTAGCAGCGGGAGGAGGCGAGCAGTACTTC
J: TRBJ2-7; size: medium-sized; D: -; V: TRBV15; CDR3: CATSREGDSYEQYF; DNA: TGTGCCACCAGCAGGGAGGGGGACTCCTACGAGCAGTACTTC
J: TRBJ2-7; size: -; D: TRBD1; V: TRBV30; CDR3: CAWSVWTGGEQYF; DNA: TGTGCCTGGAGTGTTTGGACAGGGGGCGAGCAGTACTTC
J: TRBJ2-7; size: many; D: TRBD2; V: TRBV28; CDR3: CASSLGVTSGPRKPFYEQYF; DNA: TGTGCCAGCAGTTTGGGGGTTACTAGCGGGCCCAGGAAACCCTTCTACGAGCAGTACTTC
J: TRBJ1-6; size: -; D: -; V: TRBV30; CDR3: CAWSKYGAYSPLHF; DNA: TGTGCCTGGAGTAAGTACGGAGCGTATTCACCCCTCCACTTT
J: TRBJ1-6; size: many; D: -; V: TRBV30; CDR3: CAWSYSQGSYNSPLHF; DNA: TGTGCCTGGAGTTACTCCCAGGGTTCCTATAATTCACCCCTCCACTTT
J: TRBJ1-4; size: many; D: -; V: TRBV5-1; CDR3: CASSQDPRTEKLFF; DNA: TGCGCCAGCAGCCAGGACCCGAGGACTGAAAAACTGTTTTTT
J: TRBJ2-3; size: many; D: -; V: TRBV6-1; CDR3: CASRISGTDTQYF; DNA: TGTGCCAGCAGGATCTCGGGGACAGATACGCAGTATTTT
J: TRBJ2-2; size: many; D: TRBD1; V: TRBV5-6; CDR3: CASSLWGQGTTGELFF; DNA: TGTGCCAGCAGCTTGTGGGGACAGGGTACCACCGGGGAGCTGTTTTTT
J: TRBJ1-6; size: medium-sized; D: -; V: TRBV6-1; CDR3: CASSRGEYSPLHF; DNA: TGTGCCAGCAGTAGGGGCGAGTATTCACCCCTCCACTTT